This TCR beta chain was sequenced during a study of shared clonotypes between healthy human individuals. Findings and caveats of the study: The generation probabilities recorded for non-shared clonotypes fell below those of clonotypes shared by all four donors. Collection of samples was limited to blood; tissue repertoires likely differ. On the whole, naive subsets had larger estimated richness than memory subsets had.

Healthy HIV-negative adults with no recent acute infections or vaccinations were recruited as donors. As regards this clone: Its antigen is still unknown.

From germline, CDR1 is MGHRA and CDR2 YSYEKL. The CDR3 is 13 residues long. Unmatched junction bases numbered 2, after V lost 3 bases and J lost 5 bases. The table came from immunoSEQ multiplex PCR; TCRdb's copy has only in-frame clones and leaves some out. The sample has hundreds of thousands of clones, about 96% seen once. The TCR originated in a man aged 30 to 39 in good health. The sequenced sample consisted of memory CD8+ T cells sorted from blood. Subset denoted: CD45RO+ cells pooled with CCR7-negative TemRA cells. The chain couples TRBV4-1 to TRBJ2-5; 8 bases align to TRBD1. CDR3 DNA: TGCGCCAGCAGCCACCGACAGGGGGAGACCCAGTACTTC. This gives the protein CASSHRQGETQYF.